One TCR beta chain is described in this entry. This clone was observed a few times. Its antigen remains undetermined. Base qualities are not recorded, but no much larger clone differs from it by a single base. CDR1 SGHDT and CDR2 YYEEEE are derived from the germline V gene. V is shortened by 1 base, J by 3 bases, and the region joining them spans 8 bases. From the cysteine up to the phenylalanine, the CDR3 has a length of 13 residues. Kept here is only the CDR3 DNA, which spans 39 bases and is read in frame from base 1. The data originate from a study of cytomegalovirus exposure and HLA in healthy donors listed by TCRdb under 2017. Looking at the study overall: An earlier analysis of some 620 of the donors reported approximately 300 Gb of sequence data and 95 million to 140 million unique TCR beta sequences obtained from some 200 million T cells. An early release covering approximately 600 HLA-typed donors comprised 250 to 350 gigabases of sequencing data and around 80 million unique TCR sequences. Of the approximately 400 genotyped donors, approximately 82% fell in the genetic ancestry cluster associated with self-reported Caucasian donors. The study was designed to test whether signatures of past pathogen exposure could be identified by cataloging public T cell receptors. Using immunosequencing, the study profiled T cell repertoires from around 680 subjects and related those repertoires to cytomegalovirus serostatus. Along with the roughly 670-subject first cohort, a separate validation cohort of more than 90 different subjects was used. To predict cytomegalovirus infection status, the study combined high-throughput TCR immunosequencing, statistical association of individual TCRs with disease status, and machine learning. A later analysis re-examined previously published TCR beta repertoires from just over 650 donors and added high-resolution HLA genotyping to investigate patterns of TCR occurrence. Rather than using new phenotypic data, the later analysis identified candidate immune exposures from TCR beta sequences and from how often those sequences occurred across donors. In an earlier analysis of 587 of the donors, high-throughput TCR beta sequencing was used to judge whether each TCR beta V gene segment behaved as functional or pseudogenic. Donor age, sex, ethnicity and CMV serostatus were compiled alongside the repertoire data. In a later genetic analysis, genome-wide SNP genotypes for 398 of the 666 donors were used, and that subset was treated as a discovery cohort. All discovery cohort repertoires had been generated using a single sequencing platform. HLA typing covered class I and class II loci at four-digit resolution. The number of typed donors differed by locus: roughly 620-630 for A, B, C, DRB1 and DQB1; 500 to 550 for DQA1; over 600 for DPA1; and roughly 470 for DPB1. Because of strong linkage in the cohort, roughly five DR-DQ haplotypes were treated as single units for association and clustering. On average, roughly 240,000 unique TCR beta nucleotide sequences were sequenced per donor among 300 to 500 genotyped donors of the cohort, with 15% to 20% of those sequences being non-productive.

The cohort was made up of about 610 healthy bone marrow donors. All cohort members were sampled while nominally healthy, although unrecorded immune exposures were likely present. The donor tested CMV seropositive, placing the donor among the 290 or so seropositive members of the cohort. Each donor provided a peripheral blood sample, and peripheral blood mononuclear cells were used for TCR beta sequencing. The Qiagen DNeasy Blood Extraction Kit was used to extract genomic DNA from the blood cell samples. The library came from the immunoSEQ multiplex PCR assay. The multiplex PCR relied on a mix of 60 forward primers for TCR Vbeta segments and 13 reverse primers for TCR Jbeta segments. A multiplex PCR assay on genomic DNA amplified the CDR3 region of rearranged TCR beta genes. Amplified TCR beta libraries were sequenced as 87-base-pair reads on the Illumina HiSeq System. Regarding the original processing steps: In a later analysis, around 80 million unique TCR beta chains were counted across the approximately 670 repertoires, and roughly 10 million of these chains were shared by at least two donors. A nearest-neighbor algorithm error-corrected the raw reads and collapsed the reads into unique sequences, merging closely related sequences to remove PCR and sequencing errors. CDR3 sequences were aligned to IMGT reference sequences to assign V, D and J gene segments. For a sequence to be retained, a match of at least six nucleotides was required to both a V gene segment and a J gene segment. A rearrangement counted as productive if the CDR3 had no stop codons and remained in frame with V and J, and every other rearrangement counted as non-productive. CDR3 was defined according to IMGT convention as the region running from the second conserved V-encoded cysteine to the conserved J-encoded phenylalanine. In an earlier analysis of more than 550 of the donors, sequences lacking an unambiguous match to a single V gene segment were excluded. An earlier analysis of 587 of the donors classified V segments as functional when productive rearrangements were above 56.7% and as segregating when the standard deviation between donors was above 5%. To diagnose cytomegalovirus status from the catalog of TCR beta chain sequences, a statistical classification framework was built. In a later analysis, V and J genes were assigned by comparing TCR nucleotide sequences against IMGT/GENE-DB human TR gene sequences. Using the TCRdist pipeline, a later analysis assigned CDR3 sequences along with most-parsimonious VDJ recombination scenarios. A later analysis defined each TCR beta chain by its CDR3 amino acid sequence plus V-gene family, and excluded reads lacking a unique V-gene family. As a way to deal with suspected cross-contamination and a sequencing artifact, a later analysis dropped more than 500 nucleotide sequences that were highly shared and had low generation probability. In a later analysis, a clonal expansion index for each public chain was calculated from normalized within-repertoire ranks of inferred template counts. In a later analysis, generation probabilities were computed using a VDJ recombination model fitted to out-of-frame rearrangements, and the results were checked against IGoR. A later analysis scored TCR-TCR, TCR-HLA and TCR-CMV co-occurrence with hypergeometric tests, applying a repertoire-size bias correction to TCR pairs. In a later analysis, false discovery rates were estimated by permuting HLA or CMV assignments 20 times. A later analysis grouped co-occurring TCRs with DBSCAN, adding TCRdist sequence similarity when clustering within HLA-allele-positive subsets. Repertoires with fewer than 30,000 or more than 120,000 public chains, plus five repertoires with anomalous nucleotide sharing, were excluded from co-occurrence clustering. TCRdb mirrors the immuneACCESS table, restricted to in-frame sequences. Some clones are absent from its copies; in checked studies, under half trace to an unresolved V gene, and the reason for the others is unknown. D and trimming come from the DNA, and the V and J calls and clone size come from that table. This sample comprises roughly 200,000 clones, 70% to 85% of them detected only once. The top ten clones comprise 3.4% of the sample.

General study outcomes and caveats: The study gave a list of some 150 TCR beta chains associated with cytomegalovirus. Presence/absence analyses assumed roughly uniform sequencing depth across donors, an assumption that may not hold. A cluster of highly shared sequence variants was judged likely to be a technical artifact of the sequencing pipeline. Across donors, most TCR sequences were observed very rarely, whereas some public TCRs were present in many individuals. Some IMGT-functional V segments, including TRBV6-2 and TRBV6-3, could not be distinguished by the 87-base-pair reads and were therefore excluded. Only TCR beta chains were sequenced in this cohort, and the absence of alpha or paired-chain data limited detectable features. In vitro tests confirmed that a few of the cytomegalovirus-associated TCR beta chains recognize cytomegalovirus antigens. An earlier analysis of approximately 540 of the donors showed that most TCR beta V segments appeared in productive rearrangements either about 87% or about 30% of the time, which broadly matched IMGT annotations. V-gene and J-gene trimming of TCR beta chains was associated with a missense DCLRE1C variant in a later genetic analysis, and the association was replicated in an independent cohort. A later analysis found that TCR association rates varied across HLA loci, with DRB1 alleles showing the most associated TCRs and HLA-C alleles the fewest. Most CMV-associated TCR beta chains appeared to be HLA-restricted in a later analysis, and the HLA associations seemed to be driven largely by CMV exposure. Correlated functional status among segregating V segments might be attributable to linkage disequilibrium, but an unknown experimental factor could not be ruled out. Assigning TCR associations to individual alleles was difficult when HLA alleles, especially DR and DQ, strongly co-occurred. Several of the top co-occurrence clusters appeared to be linked to parvovirus B19, influenza, CMV and Epstein-Barr virus, according to a later analysis. It was suggested by the authors that the approach could potentially be generalized to other disease states and immunological phenotypes. CMV serostatus was the only immune exposure information available for the cohort. In a later analysis, about 16,000 TCR beta sequences were associated with specific HLA alleles at a false discovery rate of 0.05. Because HLA typing was unavailable for some donors at each locus, only the typed subset was used in association tests. In a later analysis, HLA-associated TCR beta chains were found to be more clonally expanded and to have lower generation probabilities than equally common non-associated chains. A further reported finding was that TCR beta sequences accurately predicted the HLA-A and HLA-B alleles for most subjects in the first cohort. The earlier analysis of some 540 of the donors excluded 15 to 20 rarely observed V segments, including chromosome 9 orphons, because counts were too low. In a later genetic analysis, fewer N-insertions in productive TCRs were reported among donors in an Asian-associated ancestry cluster than the approximately 630-donor mean. In both the original and validation cohorts, the classifier was reported to diagnose cytomegalovirus status with high specificity and sensitivity.

This receptor chain uses TRBV5-6 and TRBJ2-7, with no confident D gene call. The material sequenced was PBMCs. This clonotype originated in a man in his forties or fifties in good health and CMV-seropositive. The DNA reads as follows: TGTGCCAGCAGCTTGTTTGACATCTACGAGCAGTACTTC. Its amino acids are CASSLFDIYEQYF.